The following is a TCR beta chain sequence with its context. The CDR3 runs to 17 residues. V lost 3 bases to trimming and J lost 4 bases; unmatched junction nucleotides: 10. CDR1 and CDR2 (germline): MNHEY, SMNVEV (reference sequence). Building of the TCR beta libraries involved iRepertoire HTBI primers and Arm-PCR of CDR3 regions. TCRdb reprocessed the multiplex PCR reads with MiXCR, giving one entry per CDR3 protein. The data show approximately 400,000 distinct CDR3 sequences, 15% seen once. This entry belongs to a study of regulatory T cells in long-lasting Graves disease. Time point described: newly diagnosed GD, antithyroid drugs for less than 3 months. The TCR library used RNA extracted from PBMCs. The data were also submitted as part of a second study, on T cells in Graves' hyperthyroidism and ophthalmopathy.

The rearrangement links TRBV27 to TRBJ2-3, with 10 bases fitting TRBD1. The specimen comprised peripheral blood mononuclear cells (PBMCs), sampled at new diagnosis, from a patient treated with antithyroid drugs. The sequence came from a woman in her 30s with Graves disease. The CDR3 nucleotides are TGTGCCAGCAGTTTTCTTTTCCCGGGACAGGGGCCAGATACGCAGTATTTT. Translating gives CASSFLFPGQGPDTQYF.